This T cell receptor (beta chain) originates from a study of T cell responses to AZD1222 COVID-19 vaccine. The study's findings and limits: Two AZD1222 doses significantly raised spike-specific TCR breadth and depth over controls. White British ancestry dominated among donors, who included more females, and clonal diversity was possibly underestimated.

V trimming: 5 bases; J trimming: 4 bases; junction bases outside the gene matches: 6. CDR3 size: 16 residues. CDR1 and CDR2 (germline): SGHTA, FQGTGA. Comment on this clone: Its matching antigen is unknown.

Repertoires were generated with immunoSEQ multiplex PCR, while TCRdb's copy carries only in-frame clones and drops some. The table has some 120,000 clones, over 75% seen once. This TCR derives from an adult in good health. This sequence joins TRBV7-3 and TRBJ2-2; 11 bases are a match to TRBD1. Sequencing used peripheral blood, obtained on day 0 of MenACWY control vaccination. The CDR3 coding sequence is TGTGCCAGCAGCCCGGGACAGGGGGTGGGCACCGGGGAGCTGTTTTTT. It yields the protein CASSPGQGVGTGELFF.